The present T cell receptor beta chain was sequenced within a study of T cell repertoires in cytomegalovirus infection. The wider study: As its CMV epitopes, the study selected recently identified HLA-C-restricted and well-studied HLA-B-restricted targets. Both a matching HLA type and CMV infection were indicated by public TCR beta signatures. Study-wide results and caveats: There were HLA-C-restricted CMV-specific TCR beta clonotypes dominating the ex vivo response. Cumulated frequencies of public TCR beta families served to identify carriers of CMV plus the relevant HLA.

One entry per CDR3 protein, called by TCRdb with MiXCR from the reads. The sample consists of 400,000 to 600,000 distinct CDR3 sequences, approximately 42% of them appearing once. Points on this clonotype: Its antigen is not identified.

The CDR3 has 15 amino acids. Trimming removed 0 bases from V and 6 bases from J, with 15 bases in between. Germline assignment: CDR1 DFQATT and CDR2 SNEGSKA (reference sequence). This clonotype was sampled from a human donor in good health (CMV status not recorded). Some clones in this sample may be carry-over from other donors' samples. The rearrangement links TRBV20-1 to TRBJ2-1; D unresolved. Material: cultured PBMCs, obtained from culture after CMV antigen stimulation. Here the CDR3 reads CSARDSQTGSNEQFF. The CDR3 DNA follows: TGCAGTGCTAGAGATAGCCAGACGGGTAGCAATGAGCAGTTCTTC.